The clone carrying this TCR beta chain has a count of ten or more. Sequencing libraries for TCR beta were prepared with iRepertoire HTBI primers and Arm-PCR of CDR3 regions. TCRdb re-derived calls from the multiplex PCR reads in MiXCR, one entry per CDR3 protein. The sample holds hundreds of thousands of distinct CDR3 sequences, roughly 15% seen once. Time point noted: newly diagnosed GD, antithyroid drugs for less than 3 months. RNA from PBMCs was the source of the TCR library. The record originates from a study of regulatory T cells in long-lasting Graves disease. These data were likewise used in another study, on T cells in Graves' hyperthyroidism and ophthalmopathy.

This clonotype was obtained from a woman aged 30 to 39 with Graves disease. The sequencing used peripheral blood mononuclear cells (PBMCs), collected at new diagnosis, from a patient treated with antithyroid drugs.

CDR3 residues: CASSLFGGAKETQYF. The CDR3 DNA reads TGTGCCAGCAGCTTATTCGGGGGCGCGAAGGAGACCCAGTACTTC. The chain combines TRBV11-2 with TRBJ2-5; TRBD1 or TRBD2 may be the D gene (6 bases each). This CDR3 comprises 15 residues. Germline lookup yields CDR1 SGHAT and CDR2 FQNNGV. V shed 2 bases and J shed 5 bases, with 15 bases lying between them.